The clone carrying this T cell receptor beta chain was counted only a few times. Germline assignment: CDR1 SGHKS and CDR2 YYEKEE (reference sequence). The CDR3 totals 16 residues. Trimming at V came to 4 bases and at J to 6 bases, leaving 9 bases not matched to a gene. MiXCR was run by TCRdb on the 5' RACE reads, yielding one entry per CDR3 protein. The data contain approximately 58,000 distinct CDR3 sequences, approximately 14% of them singletons. These data are taken from a study of T cells of healthy individuals. This rearrangement joins TRBV5-5 to TRBJ2-2; TRBD2 aligns across 10 bases. This TCR was recovered from a human donor in good health. In DNA, the CDR3 is TGTGCCAGCAGCCGCGGCGGGCTAGCGGGAGCCGGGGAGCTGTTTTTT. It translates to CASSRGGLAGAGELFF.